The T cell receptor (beta chain) described here comes from a study of CD8+CD57+ T cells in acquired aplastic anemia. Study observations and caveats: Around 29 shared CD8+ CDR3s appeared highly expressed within patients' immunodominant clones.

CDR3 and TCR beta VDJ profiling relied on genomic DNA as the template. One entry per CDR3 protein results from TCRdb running MiXCR on the reads. The sample holds roughly 170,000 distinct CDR3 sequences, less than 50% seen once. Germline V lookup: CDR1 SGHVS, CDR2 FNYEAQ. This CDR3 region has 14 residues. Between the trimmed V and J ends, which lost 2 bases and 3 bases, there was a span of 7 bases. In the case of this clonotype: Its antigen is undetermined.

Sequencing involved patients with CD8+CD57+ cell expansion previously shown by flow cytometry. The chain employs TRBV7-6 and TRBJ1-4, with D unresolved. The TCR comes from a human donor with aplastic anemia. The specimen sequenced was sorted CD4+, CD8+, or CD8+CD57+ T cells (not recorded which) from PBMCs. The CDR3 reads CASSLRASNEKLFF. DNA of the CDR3: TGTGCCAGCAGCTTAAGAGCGTCTAATGAAAAACTGTTTTTT.